The 6 T cell receptor beta chains reported below all come from one sample, sequenced in a study of T cells in Graves' hyperthyroidism and ophthalmopathy (dated by TCRdb to between 2019 and 2020). Receptor amplification or capture employed multiplex PCR. Sequencing relied on an Illumina HiSeq 2000. TCR beta CDR3 regions were amplified from RNA transcripts. A first-round RT-PCR of the TCR CDR3 used the HTBI primer set with the Qiagen OneStep RT-PCR kit. Clones were called with MiXCR by TCRdb after fastp trimmed the public reads at Q25, and only in-frame beta chains were retained. Merged by CDR3 protein, the rows form single entries marked with the most common genes and DNA. Present in this sample are about 550,000 distinct CDR3 sequences, 20% to 25% of which were seen just once. The ten largest clones represent around 27% of the sample. Sequencing input: blood. The receptors shown here come from a man aged 18-30 years with Graves' hyperthyroidism.

This clonotype was observed at least ten times. This sequence joins TRBV12-3 or TRBV12-4 and TRBJ1-3, with a weak D call TRBD1 (6 bases). V was shortened by 6 bases and J by 0 bases, with 12 bases between the two germline ends. The CDR3 spans 15 residues. CDR3 loop: CASSTDRYSGNTIYF. For the CDR3, the DNA is TGTGCCAGCAGCACCGACAGGTACTCTGGAAACACCATATATTTT.

This clonotype was recorded many times. The chain links TRBV28 to TRBJ2-7, with D tentatively TRBD1 or TRBD2 (7 bases each). V lost 4 bases, J lost 5 bases, and 21 bases lay in between. Looked up from germline, CDR1 is MDHEN and CDR2 is SYDVKM. The CDR3 contains 16 residues. CDR3: CASSSPGRGPNHEQYF. For the CDR3, the DNA is TGTGCCAGCAGTTCGCCGGGGAGGGGGCCCAACCACGAGCAGTACTTC.

The CDR3 nucleotides are TGCGCCAGCTCGTCCCGGGGTCGTGACCGCGAGCAGTACTTC. It yields the protein CASSSRGRDREQYF. The chain has TRBV5-1 and TRBJ2-7, with TRBD2 as a possible D gene (5 bases). The CDR3 contains 14 residues. CDR1 is SGHRS, CDR2 YFSETQ, per germline. V was cut by 7 bases and J by 6 bases, with 20 bases left in between.

This clonotype showed up just a few times. This chain uses TRBV6-5 with TRBJ1-1; possibly TRBD1 for D (5 bases). The CDR3 is 17 amino acids. Trimming took 0 bases from V and 4 from J, leaving 18 bases between them. Germline V gives CDR1 MNHEY, CDR2 SVGAGI. The CDR3 nucleotides read TGTGCCAGCAGTTACTCCCAGGTATCCGGTGGGGGCACTGAAGCTTTCTTT. The encoded protein is CASSYSQVSGGGTEAFF.

At least ten counts were recorded for this clonotype. This chain connects TRBV7-8 to TRBJ1-1; weak D call: TRBD1 (5 bases). The CDR3 has 15 amino acids. V was cut by 5 bases and J by 1 base, with 14 bases left in between. CDR1 is SGHVS, CDR2 FQNEAQ, per germline. CDR3 bases: TGTGCCAGCAGCCTTCGCGCGGGGGGGAACACTGAAGCTTTCTTT. It translates to CASSLRAGGNTEAFF.

This clonotype was counted only a few times. The genes are TRBV7-2 and TRBJ2-7, with TRBD1 matching 8 bases. CDR1 and CDR2 from the germline V gene are SGHTA and FQGNSA. The CDR3 consists of 15 residues. After removal of 2 bases from V and 4 bases from J, the junction contained 7 bases not matched to a gene. DNA for the CDR3: TGTGCCAGCAGCTTACAGACAGGGGAGAGGTACGAGCAGTACTTC. Translated: CASSLQTGERYEQYF.